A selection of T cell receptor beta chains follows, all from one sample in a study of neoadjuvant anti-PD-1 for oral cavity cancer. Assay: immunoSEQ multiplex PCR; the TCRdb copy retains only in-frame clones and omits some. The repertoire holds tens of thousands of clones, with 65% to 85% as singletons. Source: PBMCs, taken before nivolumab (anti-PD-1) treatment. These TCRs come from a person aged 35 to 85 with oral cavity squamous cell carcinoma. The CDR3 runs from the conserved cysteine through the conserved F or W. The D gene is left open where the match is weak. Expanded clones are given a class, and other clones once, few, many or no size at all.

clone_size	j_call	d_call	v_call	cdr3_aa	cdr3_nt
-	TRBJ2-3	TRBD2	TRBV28	CASSLPVGSGRLSTDTQYF	TGTGCCAGCAGCCTACCTGTGGGTAGCGGGAGGCTGAGCACAGATACGCAGTATTTT
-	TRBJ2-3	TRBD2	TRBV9	CASSAWGGGADTQYF	TGTGCCAGCAGCGCCTGGGGCGGGGGGGCAGATACGCAGTATTTT
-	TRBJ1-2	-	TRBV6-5	CASSQQASYGYTF	TGTGCCAGCAGCCAACAGGCTAGCTATGGCTACACCTTC
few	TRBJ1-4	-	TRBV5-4	CASSLLGQLEEKLFF	TGTGCCAGCAGCCTCCTGGGACAACTGGAGGAAAAACTGTTTTTT
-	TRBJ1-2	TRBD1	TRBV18	CASSPGTGLGYGYTF	TGTGCCAGCTCACCAGGGACAGGGTTGGGCTATGGCTACACCTTC
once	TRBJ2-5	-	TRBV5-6	CASSPGTSQETQYF	TGTGCCAGCAGCCCCGGGACATCGCAAGAGACCCAGTACTTC
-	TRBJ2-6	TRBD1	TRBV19	CASSRTTGVGGANVLTF	TGTGCCAGTAGCCGGACGACAGGGGTGGGCGGGGCCAACGTCCTGACTTTC
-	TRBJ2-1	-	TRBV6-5	CASSPGVGGSNEQFF	TGTGCCAGCAGTCCGGGTGTGGGCGGTTCCAATGAGCAGTTCTTC
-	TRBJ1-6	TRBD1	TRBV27	CASSFGTASYNSPLHF	TGTGCCAGCAGTTTCGGGACAGCCTCCTATAATTCACCCCTCCACTTT
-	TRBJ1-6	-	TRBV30	CGTGARANSPLHF	TGTGGGACGGGGGCGAGGGCGAATTCACCCCTCCACTTT
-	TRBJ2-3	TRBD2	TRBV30	CAWSSRLAGVWSVSTDTQYF	TGTGCCTGGAGTTCCCGACTAGCGGGAGTGTGGTCGGTTAGCACAGATACGCAGTATTTT
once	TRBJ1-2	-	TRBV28	CASSQQWPANYGYTF	TGTGCCAGCAGTCAACAGTGGCCGGCTAACTATGGCTACACCTTC
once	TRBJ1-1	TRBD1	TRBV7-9	CASSFDRGLAFF	TGTGCCAGCAGCTTCGACAGGGGATTAGCTTTCTTT
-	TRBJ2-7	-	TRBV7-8	CASSLYTTNSYEQYF	TGTGCCAGCAGCTTATACACGACAAACTCCTACGAGCAGTACTTC
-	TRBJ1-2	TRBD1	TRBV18	CASSPRGRFYGYTF	TGTGCCAGCTCACCAAGGGGGCGCTTCTATGGCTACACCTTC
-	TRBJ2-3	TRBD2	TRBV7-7	CASSPRLADTQYF	TGTGCCAGCAGCCCCCGACTAGCGGATACGCAGTATTTT
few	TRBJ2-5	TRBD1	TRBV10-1	CATQPGQGRRQYF	TGCGCCACCCAACCGGGACAGGGGCGACGACAGTACTTC
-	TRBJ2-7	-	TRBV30	CACSRVSYEQYF	TGTGCTTGCAGCAGGGTCTCCTACGAGCAGTACTTC
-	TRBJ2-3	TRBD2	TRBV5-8	CASSLSTTSGGFSTDTQYF	TGTGCCAGCAGCTTGTCAACAACTAGCGGGGGTTTTAGCACAGATACGCAGTATTTT
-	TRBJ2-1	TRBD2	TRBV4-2	CASSQGGGGEQFF	TGTGCCAGCAGCCAAGGTGGGGGGGGTGAGCAGTTCTTC
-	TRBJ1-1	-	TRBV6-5	CASSYWQPGVGTEAFF	TGTGCCAGCAGTTACTGGCAGCCTGGGGTCGGCACTGAAGCTTTCTTT
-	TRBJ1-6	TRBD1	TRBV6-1	CAGEQGAGNSPLHF	TGTGCCGGAGAACAGGGGGCTGGTAATTCACCCCTCCACTTT
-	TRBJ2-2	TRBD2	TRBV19	CASRTSGGRTGELFF	TGTGCCAGTAGAACTAGCGGGGGCCGAACCGGGGAGCTGTTTTTT
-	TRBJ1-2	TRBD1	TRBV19	CASATDRGILDGYTF	TGTGCCAGTGCCACCGACAGGGGGATTCTGGATGGCTACACCTTC
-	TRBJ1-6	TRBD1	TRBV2	CATGTGSSPLHF	TGTGCGACCGGGACAGGGAGTTCACCCCTCCACTTT
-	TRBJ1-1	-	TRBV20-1	CSAREVPEAFF	TGCAGTGCTAGAGAGGTTCCGGAAGCTTTCTTT
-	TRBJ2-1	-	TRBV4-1	CASSPPSSNEQFF	TGCGCCAGCAGCCCCCCTAGCTCCAATGAGCAGTTCTTC
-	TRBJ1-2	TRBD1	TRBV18	CASSAGTGLGYGYTF	TGTGCCAGCTCGGCCGGGACAGGGTTGGGCTATGGCTACACCTTC
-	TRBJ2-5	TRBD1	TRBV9	CASSVVGQGAAETQYF	TGTGCCAGCAGCGTAGTAGGACAGGGGGCAGCAGAGACCCAGTACTTC
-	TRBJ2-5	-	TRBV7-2	CASSPGNQETQYF	TGTGCCAGCAGCCCCGGCAACCAAGAGACCCAGTACTTC
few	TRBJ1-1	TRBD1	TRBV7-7	CASSFQGATNTEAFF	TGTGCTAGCAGCTTTCAGGGGGCGACCAACACTGAAGCTTTCTTT
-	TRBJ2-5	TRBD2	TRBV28	CASTYGGSRETQYF	TGTGCCAGCACCTACGGCGGGAGCAGGGAGACCCAGTACTTC
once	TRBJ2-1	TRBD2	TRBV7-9	CASSLVASGKNEQFF	TGTGCCAGCAGCTTAGTGGCTAGCGGGAAAAATGAGCAGTTCTTC
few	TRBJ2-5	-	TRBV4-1	CASSPVDGQETQYF	TGCGCCAGCAGCCCTGTGGACGGACAAGAGACCCAGTACTTC
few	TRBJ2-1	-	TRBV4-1	CASSQGLLRGYYNEQFF	TGCGCCAGCAGCCAGGGACTTCTAAGGGGGTATTACAATGAGCAGTTCTTC